The sequence of this T cell receptor beta chain was determined in a study of cytomegalovirus exposure and HLA in healthy donors. Regarding the study as a whole: The availability of immune exposure information extended only to CMV serostatus.

The PCR made use of 60 Vbeta and 13 Jbeta primers. Clones were sequenced by immunoSEQ multiplex PCR, and TCRdb holds only the in-frame ones, with some missing. The sample has more than 95,000 clones; 70% to 90% are singletons. Of note for this clone: Its antigen is not identified.

The specimen sequenced was PBMCs. The clonotype comes from a man younger than 35 in good health and CMV-seropositive.

The CDR3 region is CASSLFVGGTGRYTEAFF. The CDR3 DNA follows: TGTGCCAGCAGTTTATTTGTCGGAGGTACCGGCCGGTACACTGAAGCTTTCTTT. This chain joins TRBV27 and TRBJ1-1; D remains ambiguous. Trimming shortened V by 1 base and J by 3 bases, and 21 bases separated the two germline ends. CDR3 length: 18 amino acids. Germline-derived CDR1 and CDR2 are MNHEY and SMNVEV (reference sequence).